A single sample is the source of the 8 T cell receptor beta chains below, sequenced in a study of read filtering for tumor transcriptome and immune sequencing. From approximately 400 ng of RNA, a library with molecular barcoded alpha/delta and beta/gamma adaptors was made. One entry per CDR3 protein results from TCRdb running MiXCR on the reads. The data hold roughly 82,000 distinct CDR3 sequences, with 9% to 15% observed a single time. Source material: a population of CD138-negative cells sorted from bone marrow. Receptor source: a donor over 35 with multiple myeloma.

This clonotype was counted only a few times. CDR3 sequence reads: CASSPLTGVNGYTF. As DNA, the CDR3 is TGTGCCAGCAGTCCTCTCACAGGAGTCAATGGCTACACCTTC. This chain joins TRBV27 and TRBJ1-2, with D perhaps matching TRBD1 (5 bases). V was pared by 5 bases and J by 6 bases, with 16 bases between. Germline-derived CDR1 and CDR2 are MNHEY and SMNVEV (reference sequence). The CDR3 is 14 residues long.

Details on this clonotype: A single base separates this from a much larger clone, so it may be a read error. CDR3 sequence: CASSHGADTQYF. Written as DNA, the CDR3 is TGTGCCAGCAGCCATGGCGCAGATACGCAGTATTTT. This chain connects TRBV14 to TRBJ2-3; D gene unclear. Germline V gives CDR1 SGHDN, CDR2 FVKESK. V lost 3 bases, J lost 4 bases, and 5 bases lay in between. CDR3 size: 12 residues.

This clonotype was counted only a few times. The rearrangement links TRBV7-3 to TRBJ2-1; TRBD1 matches at 9 bases. There are 14 residues in the CDR3. From germline, CDR1 is SGHTA and CDR2 FQGTGA. The trim removed 4 bases at V and 7 bases at J, leaving 5 bases unmatched. CDR3 nucleotide sequence: TGTGCCAGCAGCTCTGACAGGGGGTGGAATGAGCAGTTCTTC. It specifies CASSSDRGWNEQFF.

Many counts were recorded for this clonotype. V usage is TRBV5-1 and J usage is TRBJ1-1; weak D call: TRBD1 (5 bases). Between the trimmed V and J ends, which lost 4 bases and 6 bases, there was a span of 13 bases. There are 13 residues in the CDR3. The germline V gene has CDR1 SGHRS and CDR2 YFSETQ. In DNA form, the CDR3 reads TGCGCCAGCAGCCCCGCCGGGACGTCTGAAGCTTTCTTT. Protein sequence: CASSPAGTSEAFF.

As to this clonotype: A far larger clone lies a single base away; this is likely a read error. The genes are TRBV7-8 and TRBJ2-1; 7 bases are a match to TRBD2. There are 14 residues in the CDR3. Germline CDR1 and CDR2: SGHVS and FQNEAQ. The CDR3 spells CASSSGLGYDEQFF. In DNA form, the CDR3 reads TGTGCCAGCAGCTCCGGACTAGGCTACGATGAGCAGTTCTTC.

This clonotype was recorded at least ten times. This chain joins TRBV6-6 and TRBJ1-1, with TRBD1 matching over 9 bases. This CDR3 region has 17 residues. Losses at the gene ends were 7 bases for V and 5 bases for J; bases not matched to a gene: 17. CDR1 and CDR2 from the germline V gene are MNHNY and SVGAGI (reference sequence). As DNA, the CDR3 is TGTGCCAGCACTCTCCTATGGACAGGGGATTTTAAGACTGAAGCTTTCTTT. As protein: CASTLLWTGDFKTEAFF.

This chain links TRBV12-3 or TRBV12-4 with TRBJ1-3; no firm D call. V shed 3 bases and J shed 0 bases, with 6 bases lying between them. The CDR3 totals 14 residues. CDR3 coding DNA: TGTGCCAGCAGTTTGCTGGCCTCTGGAAACACCATATATTTT. It codes for CASSLLASGNTIYF.

This clonotype showed up many times. The V call is TRBV14, the J call TRBJ1-1; no clear D. V lost 5 bases to trimming and J lost 0 bases, with 13 bases between them. Germline V lookup: CDR1 SGHDN, CDR2 FVKESK. This CDR3 has 15 residues. CDR3 bases: TGTGCCAGCAGCGGGCTCGGCGGGGTGAACACTGAAGCTTTCTTT. Translated: CASSGLGGVNTEAFF.